The 24 T cell receptor beta chains below were found in one sample sequenced in a study of lymphopenia after photon versus proton radiotherapy. Clones were sequenced by immunoSEQ multiplex PCR, and TCRdb holds only the in-frame ones, with some missing. Of about 39,000 clones detected, 90% to 95% appear once; the ten largest clones hold around 15%. This sample comprised peripheral blood, obtained from a patient treated with photon-based radiotherapy. The receptors shown here come from a man aged 55 to 70 with cholangiocarcinoma.

This chain links TRBV4-1 with TRBJ1-2; D unclear. CDR3 length: 17 residues. Trimming took 5 bases from V and 4 from J, leaving 23 bases between them. The germline V gene encodes CDR1 MGHRA and CDR2 YSYEKL. The CDR3 reads CASSFRGGESDRYGYTF. The CDR3 DNA sequence: TGCGCCAGCAGCTTTCGGGGTGGTGAATCCGACCGCTATGGCTACACCTTC.

The chain combines TRBV4-3 with TRBJ1-3; D may be TRBD1 (5 bases). The germline V gene has CDR1 LGHNA and CDR2 YSLEER. With 0 bases removed from V and 0 bases from J, the gap between germline ends came to 12 bases. The CDR3 contains 17 residues. Here the CDR3 reads CASSQEGTGNSGNTIYF. The CDR3 DNA sequence: TGCGCCAGCAGCCAAGAGGGGACGGGGAACTCTGGAAACACCATATATTTT.

Remarks on this clone: One end of the junction varies from germline; a read error may be responsible. This chain joins TRBV10-2 and TRBJ2-1; TRBD2 agrees at 8 bases. Germline CDR1 WSHSY, CDR2 SAAADI. The CDR3 consists of 15 residues. CDR3 in amino acids: CAGSRTSGSYNEQFF. The CDR3, as DNA: TGCGCCGGCAGCCGAACTAGCGGCTCCTACAATGAGCAGTTCTTC.

This clone was seen a handful of times. The chain recombines TRBV9 with TRBJ1-1; D ambiguous. The CDR3 runs 14 residues. The germline CDR1 and CDR2 sequences are SGDLS and YYNGEE. The V and J ends lost 4 bases and 1 base respectively, with 11 bases between them. The DNA of the CDR3 is TGTGCCAGCAGCCAGCATCACCCGAACACTGAAGCTTTCTTT. Amino acid sequence: CASSQHHPNTEAFF.

The chain employs TRBV6-1 and TRBJ1-2; no reliable D call. Germline lookup yields CDR1 MNHNS and CDR2 SASEGT. V was clipped by 2 bases and J by 0 bases, with 10 bases between them. This CDR3 has 15 amino acids. CDR3 amino acids: CASSERGRPNYGYTF. The CDR3 DNA reads TGTGCCAGCAGTGAAAGAGGCAGGCCTAACTATGGCTACACCTTC.

The rearrangement uses TRBV5-1 and TRBJ2-6, with unresolved D. The CDR3 has 16 amino acids. The V gene's germline CDR1 is SGHRS and CDR2 YFSETQ. Trimming pared 6 bases from V and 0 bases from J, leaving 13 bases between. This CDR3 is CASTDGRSSGANVLTF. The CDR3 nucleotides are TGCGCCAGCACCGATGGACGGAGCTCTGGGGCCAACGTCCTGACTTTC. Drawing the rest from reference TRBV5-1 and TRBJ2-6, the complete variable domain is KAGVTQTPRYLIKTRGQQVTLSCSPISGHRSVSWYQQTPGQGLQFLFEYFSETQRNKGNFPGRFSGRQFSNSRSEMNVSTLELGDSALYLCASTDGRSSGANVLTFGAGSRLTVL.

The chain recombines TRBV9 with TRBJ2-7; unclear D gene. The CDR3 has 14 residues. Germline CDR1 SGDLS, CDR2 YYNGEE. The ends were cut back, 3 bases at V and 3 bases at J, with 13 bases in the middle. As DNA, the CDR3 is TGTGCCAGCAGCGCAGACTTCGGGCACTACGAGCAGTACTTC. Protein product: CASSADFGHYEQYF.

V gene TRBV5-1 combines with J gene TRBJ2-1; 10 bases map to TRBD2. Germline lookup yields CDR1 SGHRS and CDR2 YFSETQ. There are 13 residues in the CDR3. J gave up 8 bases and V 3 bases, and 2 bases lay outside the gene matches. The CDR3 spells CASSSLAGDEQFF. The CDR3 DNA sequence: TGCGCCAGCAGCTCCCTAGCGGGAGATGAGCAGTTCTTC.

The chain links TRBV28 to TRBJ2-7, with 11 nucleotides matching TRBD2. Per the germline V gene, CDR1 is MDHEN and CDR2 is SYDVKM. The J segment lost 7 bases and the V segment lost 6 bases, leaving 8 bases of the junction unmatched. The CDR3 totals 14 residues. Here the CDR3 reads CASRASGRIREQYF. In nucleotides, the CDR3 is TGTGCCAGCAGGGCTAGCGGGAGGATTCGGGAGCAGTACTTC. Supplemented by reference TRBV28 and TRBJ2-7, the full variable domain reads DVKVTQSSRYLVKRTGEKVFLECVQDMDHENMFWYRQDPGLGLRLIYFSYDVKMKEKGDIPEGYSVSREKKERFSLILESASTNQTSMYLCASRASGRIREQYFGPGTRLTVT.

This sequence joins TRBV6-6 and TRBJ2-7; D might be TRBD2 (7 bases). CDR1 is MNHNY and CDR2 is SVGAGI in the germline V gene (reference sequence). Trimming took off 0 bases at V and 0 bases at J, with 12 bases between the two ends. The CDR3 totals 16 residues. DNA of the CDR3: TGTGCCAGCAGTTACTCGAAGGGGGGGAGCTCCTACGAGCAGTACTTC. It translates to CASSYSKGGSSYEQYF.

This clone came up a few times. CDR3 amino acids: CASREDRGNTEAFF. The DNA of the CDR3 is TGTGCCAGCAGGGAGGACAGGGGGAACACTGAAGCTTTCTTT. The chain is built from TRBV6-1 and TRBJ1-1; TRBD1 aligns across 9 bases. V shed 6 bases, J shed 1 base, and the junction held 3 bases outside the gene matches. This CDR3 has 14 amino acids. Looked up from germline, CDR1 is MNHNS and CDR2 is SASEGT.

CDR3 in amino acids: CASSFQMNTEAFF. In DNA, the CDR3 is TGTGCCAGCAGCTTCCAGATGAACACTGAAGCTTTCTTT. The rearrangement uses TRBV9 and TRBJ1-1; no firm D call. V lost 4 bases and J lost 0, with 7 bases in between. The CDR3 contains 13 residues. Germline values: CDR1 SGDLS, CDR2 YYNGEE.

There are a few counts of this clone. The chain joins TRBV6-6 to TRBJ2-7; 7 bases match TRBD1. Trimming removed 5 bases from V and 4 bases from J; junction bases left unmatched: 8. The CDR3 extends over 14 amino acids. CDR1 MNHNY and CDR2 SVGAGI come from the germline V gene (reference sequence). The CDR3, as DNA: TGTGCCAGCAGTGACCGGGACAGCGCTTACGAGCAGTACTTC. Protein sequence: CASSDRDSAYEQYF.

J is TRBJ1-3 and V is TRBV2; no reliable D call. The CDR3 totals 14 residues. The V gene's germline CDR1 is SNHLY and CDR2 FYNNEI. Trimming removed 1 base from V and 4 bases from J, with 8 bases in between. The CDR3 DNA follows: TGTGCCAGCAGTGAAGGGAGATGGGGAAACACCATATATTTT. Amino acids: CASSEGRWGNTIYF.

CDR3 amino acids: CASSNSGGTQETQYF. For the CDR3, the DNA is TGTGCCAGCAGCAACTCGGGGGGTACTCAAGAGACCCAGTACTTC. The rearrangement links TRBV7-8 to TRBJ2-5; 7 nucleotides agree with TRBD2. This CDR3 is built from 15 residues. Looked up from germline, CDR1 is SGHVS and CDR2 is FQNEAQ. V gave up 5 bases and J gave up 2 bases; unmatched junction bases: 8.

The gene calls are TRBV7-9 and TRBJ2-7; possibly TRBD2 for D (5 bases). V lost 11 bases, J lost 3 bases, and 17 bases lay in between. This CDR3 is 13 amino acids long. Looked up from germline, CDR1 is SEHNR and CDR2 is FQNEAQ (reference sequence). CDR3 sequence (DNA): TGTGCCGTGGAGCCTGAAGCGGACTACGAGCAGTACTTC. Its translation: CAVEPEADYEQYF.

The chain is built from TRBV5-1 and TRBJ2-5; D possibly corresponds to TRBD1 (5 bases). Trimming pared 7 bases from V and 2 bases from J, leaving 15 bases between. This CDR3 is 14 amino acids long. Germline values: CDR1 SGHRS, CDR2 YFSETQ. The CDR3 region is CASGPGQEQETQYF. The CDR3 nucleotides are TGCGCCAGCGGACCAGGGCAGGAGCAAGAGACCCAGTACTTC.

This rearrangement joins TRBV7-8 to TRBJ1-2; 10 bases line up with TRBD1. Germline assignment: CDR1 SGHVS and CDR2 FQNEAQ. J was trimmed by 8 bases and V by 0 bases; bases with no gene match: 12. The CDR3 has 17 residues. The CDR3 sequence is CASSLAVTGTGDKGYTF. For the CDR3, the DNA is TGTGCCAGCAGCTTAGCCGTAACCGGGACAGGGGATAAAGGCTACACCTTC. The variable domain in full, completed from reference TRBV7-8 and TRBJ1-2, reads GAGVSQSPRYKVAKRGQDVALRCDPISGHVSLFWYQQALGQGPEFLTYFQNEAQLDKSGLPSDRFFAERPEGSVSTLKIQRTQQEDSAVYLCASSLAVTGTGDKGYTFGSGTRLTVV.

The chain uses TRBV5-1 and TRBJ2-1; a possible D gene is TRBD1 (5 bases). V lost 0 bases and J lost 10, with 17 bases in between. CDR1 is SGHRS, CDR2 YFSETQ, per germline. The CDR3 sequence is 15 residues long. The CDR3 DNA reads as TGCGCCAGCAGCTTGGTAGGTGTGACAGCCACAGAGCAGTTCTTC. It yields the protein CASSLVGVTATEQFF.

J is TRBJ2-3 and V is TRBV9; 7 bases match TRBD2. The V segment lost 1 base and the J segment 8 bases; nucleotides outside the gene matches: 7. Per the germline V gene, CDR1 is SGDLS and CDR2 is YYNGEE. This CDR3 region has 14 residues. CDR3 in amino acids: CASSVPGTKSTQYF. For the CDR3, the DNA is TGTGCCAGCAGCGTACCGGGGACTAAGAGTACGCAGTATTTT. Full variable domain (outside the CDR3, taken from reference TRBV9 and TRBJ2-3): DSGVTQTPKHLITATGQRVTLRCSPRSGDLSVYWYQQSLDQGLQFLIQYYNGEERAKGNILERFSAQQFPDLHSELNLSSLELGDSALYFCASSVPGTKSTQYFGPGTRLTVL.

J is TRBJ2-7 and V is TRBV5-1; TRBD2 matches at 10 bases. V shed 0 bases and J 6 bases; nucleotides not matched to a gene: 9. Germline V gene data show CDR1 as SGHRS and CDR2 as YFSETQ. This CDR3 region has 16 residues. CDR3 DNA sequence: TGCGCCAGCAGCTTGGGGGGTCCTAGCGGGAGAAGCGAGCAGTACTTC. This sequence encodes CASSLGGPSGRSEQYF.

This chain uses TRBV27 with TRBJ2-1; D is uncertain. Germline values: CDR1 MNHEY, CDR2 SMNVEV (reference sequence). V was cut by 4 bases and J by 5 bases, with 18 bases left in between. The CDR3 consists of 16 residues. CDR3 DNA sequence: TGTGCCAGCAGTTCCATTCCGGGTGTCCCTAACAATGAGCAGTTCTTC. This encodes CASSSIPGVPNNEQFF.

The chain joins TRBV6-5 to TRBJ2-3; D is unresolved. In germline, CDR1 is MNHEY, CDR2 SVGAGI. The CDR3 covers 15 residues. V was pared by 2 bases and J by 2 bases, with 11 bases between. The CDR3 DNA is TGTGCCAGCAGTTACGGACGGACCCTCACAGATACGCAGTATTTT. Protein: CASSYGRTLTDTQYF.

The chain joins TRBV5-1 to TRBJ2-1, with 9 bases fitting TRBD1. The ends lost 6 bases at V and 5 bases at J; junction bases unmatched: 9. In germline, CDR1 is SGHRS, CDR2 YFSETQ. This CDR3 is built from 15 residues. In nucleotides, the CDR3 is TGCGCCAGCACCAGCTACAGGGGGCCTGACAATGAGCAGTTCTTC. It yields the protein CASTSYRGPDNEQFF.